Described below is a single T cell receptor beta chain sequence and its context. This clone came up a few times. No cognate antigen has been identified for it. Within one base of it there is no much larger clone, and no base qualities were kept. The data stem from a study of CD8+ T cells in alopecia areata (dated by TCRdb to the late 2010s). As for the study more broadly: Treated patients were enrolled in an open-label pilot trial of oral tofacitinib, 5 to 10 mg twice daily, for moderate-to-severe alopecia areata. Patients on tofacitinib were biopsied at baseline and after 4 and 24 weeks of treatment, and several of the patients also had a later scalp biopsy. Scalp clonality was compared across normal scalp (n=4), patchy alopecia areata scalp (n=8), and alopecia totalis/universalis scalp (n=8). High-throughput TCRbeta sequencing was used to examine T cell clonal expansion in alopecia areata in both the C3H/HeJ mouse model and human patients. Scalp tissue and sorted CD4+ and CD8+ peripheral blood T cells from patchy and totalis/universalis alopecia areata patients and from healthy controls were covered by human TCRbeta sequencing. Patients stayed on tofacitinib for 6 to 18 months and then had 6 months of follow-up off drug so that delayed response and recurrence could be assessed. Amplification of TCRbeta CDR3 regions was done by immunoSEQ multiplex PCR using 35 Vbeta forward primers and 13 Jbeta reverse primers. RNA was obtained with the PAXgene miRNA kit for fixed scalp, the miRNeasy kit for PBMCs, and the RNeasy kit for mouse skin. Disease severity in treated patients was measured with the SALT score, which quantifies the percentage of affected scalp surface area.

Preparation of the library involved the immunoSEQ multiplex PCR assay. To provide template for TCR sequencing, every sample had RNA extracted and reverse transcribed into cDNA. SuperScript III was used to make first-strand cDNA, primed with a 2:1 mix of oligo-dT and random hexamers. A synthetic immune receptor repertoire was used to gauge amplification bias, and whatever bias remained was removed computationally. Regarding the original processing steps: Raw reads were preprocessed to remove errors, and CDR3 was defined by IMGT conventions from the conserved cysteine to phenylalanine. Clonality was computed as 1 minus the Shannon entropy, with the entropy normalized by log2 of the number of productive unique TCRs. Whether each scalp clone was CD4 or CD8 was inferred by checking scalp TCRbeta sequences against the CD4 and CD8 repertoires from sorted blood. The table comes from immuneACCESS by way of TCRdb, which keeps in-frame sequences with V and J called. Part of the clones is missing from these tables; in studies checked, under half for an unresolved V gene and the rest for unknown reasons. From that table come the V and J calls and clone size; the DNA was used to work out D and trimming. Here the sample has 110,000 to 150,000 clones; roughly four fifths occur a single time. The ten largest clones add up to roughly 25% of the sample.

Sample time point, as interpreted from the label and publication: more than 3 weeks on oral tofacitinib. This specimen's treatment or condition label, per the study, means: oral pan-JAK inhibitor, 5-10 mg twice daily. Peripheral blood and lesional scalp punch biopsies were obtained from patients with alopecia areata. After PBMCs were isolated by density centrifugation and stained for CD3, CD4 and CD8, a FACSAria was used to sort CD4+ and CD8+ T cells. Overall study results and their limits: TCR sequences shared between patients were less clear than in mice, possibly partly because of HLA diversity in the patient population. Unlike mouse skin, where gammadelta T cells dominate, normal human skin contains resident alphabeta T cells that get sequenced too, which complicates analysis of the scalp TCR repertoire. Many expanded lesional clones persisted in scalp and blood during tofacitinib treatment, which may partly explain relapse after stopping treatment. Because the treated cohort was small and included a single nonresponder, larger studies are needed to assess links between baseline CD8+ expansion and response. Tofacitinib significantly decreased scalp clonality and the number of expanded CD8+ clones among the top 100 scalp clones. Higher clonality and more expanded CD8+ clones were observed in lesional scalp than in normal scalp, particularly in alopecia totalis/universalis, a finding suggestive of antigenic drive.

Measured from the cysteine to the phenylalanine, the CDR3 is 14 residues long. The CDR3 DNA has 42 bases and is translated from base 1. Trimming takes 5 bases from V and 7 bases from J, and the germline ends sit 14 bases apart. CDR1 MNHEY and CDR2 SVGAGI were looked up in the germline V gene. The source is a human donor with alopecia areata. The input for sequencing was CD8+ T cells sorted from blood, taken at week 4, from a patient treated with tofacitinib. The chain is assembled from TRBV6-5 and TRBJ2-2; the D region possibly corresponds to TRBD1 (7 bases align). The CDR3 protein sequence reads: CASSEEGAVGELFF. The DNA sequence follows: TGTGCCAGCAGTGAGGAGGGGGCAGTCGGGGAGCTGTTTTTT.